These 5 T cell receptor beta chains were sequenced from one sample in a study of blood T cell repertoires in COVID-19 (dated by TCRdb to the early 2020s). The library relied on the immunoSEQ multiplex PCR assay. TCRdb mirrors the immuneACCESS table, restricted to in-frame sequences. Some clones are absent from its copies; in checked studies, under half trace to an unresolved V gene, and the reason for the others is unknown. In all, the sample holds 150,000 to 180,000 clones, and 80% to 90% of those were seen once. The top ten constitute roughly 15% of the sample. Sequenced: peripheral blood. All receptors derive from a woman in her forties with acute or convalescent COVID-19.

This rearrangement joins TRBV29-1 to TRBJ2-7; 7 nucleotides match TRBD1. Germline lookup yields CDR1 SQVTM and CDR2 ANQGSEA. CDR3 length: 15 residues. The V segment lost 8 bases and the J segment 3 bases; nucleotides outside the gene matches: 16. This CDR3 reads CSRGQVWWRYYEQYF. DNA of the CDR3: TGCAGCAGGGGGCAGGTATGGTGGCGGTACTACGAGCAGTACTTC.

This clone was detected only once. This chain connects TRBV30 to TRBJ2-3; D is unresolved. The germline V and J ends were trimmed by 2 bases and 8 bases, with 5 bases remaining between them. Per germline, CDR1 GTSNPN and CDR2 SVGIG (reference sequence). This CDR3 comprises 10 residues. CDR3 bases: TGTGCCTGGAGTTCGGGTACGCAGTATTTT. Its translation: CAWSSGTQYF.

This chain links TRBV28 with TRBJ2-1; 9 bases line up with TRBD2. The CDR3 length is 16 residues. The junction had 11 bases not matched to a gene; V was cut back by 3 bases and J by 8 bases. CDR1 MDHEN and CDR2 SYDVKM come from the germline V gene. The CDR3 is CASSFPFRGGDHEQFF. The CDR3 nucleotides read TGTGCCAGCAGTTTTCCGTTTCGCGGGGGGGATCATGAGCAGTTCTTC. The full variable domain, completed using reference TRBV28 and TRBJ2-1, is DVKVTQSSRYLVKRTGEKVFLECVQDMDHENMFWYRQDPGLGLRLIYFSYDVKMKEKGDIPEGYSVSREKKERFSLILESASTNQTSMYLCASSFPFRGGDHEQFFGPGTRLTVL.

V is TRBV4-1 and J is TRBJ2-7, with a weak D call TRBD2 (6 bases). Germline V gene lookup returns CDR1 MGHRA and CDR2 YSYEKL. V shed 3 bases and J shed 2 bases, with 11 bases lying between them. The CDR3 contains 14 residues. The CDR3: CASSHWAGPYEQYF. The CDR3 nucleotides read TGCGCCAGCAGCCATTGGGCGGGACCCTACGAGCAGTACTTC.

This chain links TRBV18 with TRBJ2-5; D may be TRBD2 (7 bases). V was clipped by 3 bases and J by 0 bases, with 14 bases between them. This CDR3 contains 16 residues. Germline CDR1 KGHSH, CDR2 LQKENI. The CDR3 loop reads CASSPQGGGYQETQYF. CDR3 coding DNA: TGTGCCAGCTCACCGCAGGGAGGGGGGTACCAAGAGACCCAGTACTTC.